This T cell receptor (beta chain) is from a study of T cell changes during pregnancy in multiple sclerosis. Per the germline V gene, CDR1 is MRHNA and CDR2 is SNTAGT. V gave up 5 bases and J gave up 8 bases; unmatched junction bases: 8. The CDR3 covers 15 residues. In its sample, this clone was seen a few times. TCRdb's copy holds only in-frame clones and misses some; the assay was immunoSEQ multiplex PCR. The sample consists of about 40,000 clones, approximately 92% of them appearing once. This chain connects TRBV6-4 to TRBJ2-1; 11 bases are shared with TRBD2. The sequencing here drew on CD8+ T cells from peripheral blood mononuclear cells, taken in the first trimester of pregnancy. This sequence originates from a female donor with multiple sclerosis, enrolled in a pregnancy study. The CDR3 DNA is TGTGCCAGCAGTCTTCTAGCGGGGGGTTCGGATGAGCAGTTCTTC. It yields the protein CASSLLAGGSDEQFF.